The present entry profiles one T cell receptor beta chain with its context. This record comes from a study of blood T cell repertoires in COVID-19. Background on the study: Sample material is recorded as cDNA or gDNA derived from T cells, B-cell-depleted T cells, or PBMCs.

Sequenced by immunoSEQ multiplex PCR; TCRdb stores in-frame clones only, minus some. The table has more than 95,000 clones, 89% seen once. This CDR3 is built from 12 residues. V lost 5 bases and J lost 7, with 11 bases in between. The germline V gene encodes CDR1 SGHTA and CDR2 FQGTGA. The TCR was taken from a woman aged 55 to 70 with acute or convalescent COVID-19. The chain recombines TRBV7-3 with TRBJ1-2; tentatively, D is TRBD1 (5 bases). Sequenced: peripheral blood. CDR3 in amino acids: CASSGGGGGYTF. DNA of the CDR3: TGTGCCAGCAGCGGGGGAGGAGGTGGCTACACCTTC.